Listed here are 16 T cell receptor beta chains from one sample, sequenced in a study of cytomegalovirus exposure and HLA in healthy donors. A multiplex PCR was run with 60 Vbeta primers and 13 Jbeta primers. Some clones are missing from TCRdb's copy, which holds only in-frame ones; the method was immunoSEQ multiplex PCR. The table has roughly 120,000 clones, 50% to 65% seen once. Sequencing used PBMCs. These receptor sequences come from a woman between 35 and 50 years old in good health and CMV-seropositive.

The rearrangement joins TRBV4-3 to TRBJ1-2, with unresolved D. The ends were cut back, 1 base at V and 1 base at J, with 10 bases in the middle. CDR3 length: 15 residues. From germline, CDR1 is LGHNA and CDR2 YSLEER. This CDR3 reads CASSQVVEGNYGYTF. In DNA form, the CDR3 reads TGCGCCAGCAGCCAAGTCGTTGAGGGTAACTATGGCTACACCTTC.

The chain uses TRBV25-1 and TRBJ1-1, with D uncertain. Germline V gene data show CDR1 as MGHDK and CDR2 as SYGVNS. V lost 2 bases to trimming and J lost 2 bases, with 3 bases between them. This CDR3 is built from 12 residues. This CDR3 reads CASSEINTEAFF. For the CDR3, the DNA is TGTGCCAGCAGTGAAATAAACACTGAAGCTTTCTTT. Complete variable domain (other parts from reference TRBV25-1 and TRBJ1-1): EADIYQTPRYLVIGTGKKITLECSQTMGHDKMYWYQQDPGMELHLIHYSYGVNSTEKGDLSSESTVSRIRTEHFPLTLESARPSHTSQYLCASSEINTEAFFGQGTRLTVV.

The DNA of the CDR3 is TGTGCCAGCAGCGTAGTAGGGACTTTGGCGAACACCGGGGAGCTGTTTTTT. It specifies CASSVVGTLANTGELFF. The V call is TRBV9, the J call TRBJ2-2, with D possibly being TRBD2 (6 bases). This CDR3 region has 17 residues. Germline V gene sequence: CDR1 SGDLS, CDR2 YYNGEE. V was clipped by 0 bases and J by 0 bases, with 12 bases between them. Full variable domain (rest looked up from reference TRBV9 and TRBJ2-2): DSGVTQTPKHLITATGQRVTLRCSPRSGDLSVYWYQQSLDQGLQFLIQYYNGEERAKGNILERFSAQQFPDLHSELNLSSLELGDSALYFCASSVVGTLANTGELFFGEGSRLTVL.

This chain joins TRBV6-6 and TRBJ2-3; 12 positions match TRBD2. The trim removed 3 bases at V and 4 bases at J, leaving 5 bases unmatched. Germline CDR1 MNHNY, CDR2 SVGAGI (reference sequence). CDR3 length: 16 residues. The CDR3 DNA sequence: TGTGCCAGCAGTTATAGCCTAGCGGGAGGGCCAGATACGCAGTATTTT. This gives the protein CASSYSLAGGPDTQYF.

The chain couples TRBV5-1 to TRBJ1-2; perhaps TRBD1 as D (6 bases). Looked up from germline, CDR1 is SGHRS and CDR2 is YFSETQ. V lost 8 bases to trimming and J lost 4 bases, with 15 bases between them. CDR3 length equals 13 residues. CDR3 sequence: CASSRDRIYGYTF. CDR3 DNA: TGCGCCAGTTCAAGAGACAGGATCTATGGCTACACCTTC.

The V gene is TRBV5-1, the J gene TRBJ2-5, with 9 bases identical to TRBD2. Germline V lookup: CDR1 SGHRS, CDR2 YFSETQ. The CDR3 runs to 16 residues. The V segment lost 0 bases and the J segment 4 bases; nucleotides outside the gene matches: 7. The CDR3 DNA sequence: TGCGCCAGCAGCTTGGAGTTAGCGGGAGAAGGAGAGACCCAGTACTTC. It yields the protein CASSLELAGEGETQYF.

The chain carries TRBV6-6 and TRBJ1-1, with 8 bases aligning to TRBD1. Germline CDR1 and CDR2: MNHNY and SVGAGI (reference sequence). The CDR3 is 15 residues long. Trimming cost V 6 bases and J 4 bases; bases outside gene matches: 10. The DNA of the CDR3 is TGTGCCAGCAGCTACATGGGACAGGCCGGCACTGAAGCTTTCTTT. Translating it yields CASSYMGQAGTEAFF.

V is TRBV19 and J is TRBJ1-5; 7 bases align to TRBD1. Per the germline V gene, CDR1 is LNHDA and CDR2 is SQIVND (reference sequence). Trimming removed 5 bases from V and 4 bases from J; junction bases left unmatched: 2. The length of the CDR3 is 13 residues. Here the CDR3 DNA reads TGTGCCAGTAGTTCAGGGGGAAATCAGCCCCAGCATTTT. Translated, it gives CASSSGGNQPQHF.

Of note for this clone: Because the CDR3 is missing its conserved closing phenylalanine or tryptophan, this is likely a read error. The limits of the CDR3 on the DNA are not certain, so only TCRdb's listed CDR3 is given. The CDR3: CSARVASGHS. This chain links TRBV20-1 with TRBJ1-2; the table's D call, TRBD1, has no DNA check behind it. Germline CDR1 DFQATT, CDR2 SNEGSKA (reference sequence). The CDR3 sequence runs 10 residues, both termini included.

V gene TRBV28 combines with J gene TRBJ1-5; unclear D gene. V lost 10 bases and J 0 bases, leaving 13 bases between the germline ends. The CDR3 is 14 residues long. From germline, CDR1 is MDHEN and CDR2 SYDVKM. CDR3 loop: CATSGTYSNQPQHF. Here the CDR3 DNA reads TGTGCCACCTCAGGAACCTATAGCAATCAGCCCCAGCATTTT.

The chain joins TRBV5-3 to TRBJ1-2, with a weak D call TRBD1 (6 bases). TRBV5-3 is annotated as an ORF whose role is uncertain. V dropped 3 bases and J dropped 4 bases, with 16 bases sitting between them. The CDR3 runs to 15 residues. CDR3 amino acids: CARSSKFGQPYGYTF. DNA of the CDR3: TGTGCCAGAAGCTCCAAATTCGGACAGCCCTATGGCTACACCTTC.

CDR3 sequence: CASSLWADRGDTEAFF. The CDR3 coding sequence is TGTGCCAGCAGCTTATGGGCTGATCGGGGGGACACTGAAGCTTTCTTT. The rearrangement joins TRBV7-9 to TRBJ1-1; D might be TRBD1 (5 bases). Looked up from germline, CDR1 is SEHNR and CDR2 is FQNEAQ (reference sequence). The CDR3 runs 16 residues. Trimming shortened V by 2 bases and J by 3 bases, and 16 bases separated the two germline ends.

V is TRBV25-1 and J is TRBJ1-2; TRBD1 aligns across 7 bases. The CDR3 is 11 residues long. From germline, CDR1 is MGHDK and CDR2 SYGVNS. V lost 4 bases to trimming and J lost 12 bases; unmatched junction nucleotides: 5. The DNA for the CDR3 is TGTGCCAGCAGTGCTGGACAGGCCCACACCTTC. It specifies CASSAGQAHTF.

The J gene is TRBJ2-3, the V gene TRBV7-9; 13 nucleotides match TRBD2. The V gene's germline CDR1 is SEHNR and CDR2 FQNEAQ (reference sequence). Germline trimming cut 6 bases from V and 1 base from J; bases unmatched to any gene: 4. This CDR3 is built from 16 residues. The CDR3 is CASRRTSGSGTDTQYF. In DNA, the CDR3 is TGTGCCAGCAGACGGACTAGCGGGAGTGGCACAGATACGCAGTATTTT.

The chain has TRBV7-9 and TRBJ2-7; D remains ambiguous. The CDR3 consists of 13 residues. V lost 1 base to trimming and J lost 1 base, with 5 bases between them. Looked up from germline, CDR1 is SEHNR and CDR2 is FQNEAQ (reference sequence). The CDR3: CASSLGPSYEQYF. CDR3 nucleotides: TGTGCCAGCAGCTTAGGGCCTTCCTACGAGCAGTACTTC.

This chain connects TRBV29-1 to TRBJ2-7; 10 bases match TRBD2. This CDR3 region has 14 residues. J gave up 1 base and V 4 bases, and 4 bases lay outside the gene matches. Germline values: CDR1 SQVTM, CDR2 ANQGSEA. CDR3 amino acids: CSVVSSGRSYEQYF. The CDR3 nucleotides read TGCAGCGTTGTCTCTAGCGGGAGATCCTACGAGCAGTACTTC.